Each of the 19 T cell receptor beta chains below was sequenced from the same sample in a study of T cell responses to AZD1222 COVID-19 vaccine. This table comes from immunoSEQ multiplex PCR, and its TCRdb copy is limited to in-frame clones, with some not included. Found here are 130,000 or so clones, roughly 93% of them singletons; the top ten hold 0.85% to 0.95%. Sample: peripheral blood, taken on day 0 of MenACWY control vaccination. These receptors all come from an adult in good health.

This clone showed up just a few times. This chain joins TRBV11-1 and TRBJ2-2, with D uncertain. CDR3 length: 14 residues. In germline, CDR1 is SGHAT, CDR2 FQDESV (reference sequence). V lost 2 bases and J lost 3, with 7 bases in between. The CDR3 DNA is TGTGCCAGCAGCTTACCCGAAGACACCGGGGAGCTGTTTTTT. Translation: CASSLPEDTGELFF.

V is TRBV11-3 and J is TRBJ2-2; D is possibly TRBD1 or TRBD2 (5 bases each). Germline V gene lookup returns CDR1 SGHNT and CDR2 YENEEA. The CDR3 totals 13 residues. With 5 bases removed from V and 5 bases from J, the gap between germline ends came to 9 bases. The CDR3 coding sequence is TGTGCCAGCAGCCTTTGGGGGACCGGGGAGCTGTTTTTT. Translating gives CASSLWGTGELFF.

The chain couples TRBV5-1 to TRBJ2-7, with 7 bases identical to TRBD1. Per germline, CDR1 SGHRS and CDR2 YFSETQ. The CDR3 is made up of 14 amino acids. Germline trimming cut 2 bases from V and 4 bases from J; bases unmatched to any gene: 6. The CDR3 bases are TGCGCCAGCAGCTTACAGGGGCCCAGTTACGAGCAGTACTTC. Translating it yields CASSLQGPSYEQYF.

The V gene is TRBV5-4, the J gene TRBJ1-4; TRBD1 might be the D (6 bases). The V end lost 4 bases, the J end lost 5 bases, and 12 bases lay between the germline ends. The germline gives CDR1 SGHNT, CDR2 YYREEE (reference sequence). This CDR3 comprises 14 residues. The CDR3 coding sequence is TGTGCCAGCAGCCCCGGGGGGACAAATGAAAAACTGTTTTTT. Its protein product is CASSPGGTNEKLFF.

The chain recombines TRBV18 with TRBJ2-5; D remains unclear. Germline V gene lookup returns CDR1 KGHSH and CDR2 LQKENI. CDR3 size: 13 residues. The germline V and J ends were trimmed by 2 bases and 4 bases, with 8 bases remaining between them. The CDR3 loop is CASSPGLRETQYF. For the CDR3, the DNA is TGTGCCAGCTCACCAGGTTTACGAGAGACCCAGTACTTC.

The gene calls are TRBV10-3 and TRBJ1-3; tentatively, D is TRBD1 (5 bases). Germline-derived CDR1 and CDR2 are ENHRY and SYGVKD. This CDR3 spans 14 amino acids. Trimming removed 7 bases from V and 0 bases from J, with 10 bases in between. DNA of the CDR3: TGTGCCATCACAGACGGACACTCTGGAAACACCATATATTTT. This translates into CAITDGHSGNTIYF.

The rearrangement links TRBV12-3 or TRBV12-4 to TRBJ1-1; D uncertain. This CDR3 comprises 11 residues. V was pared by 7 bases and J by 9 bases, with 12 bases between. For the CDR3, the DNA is TGTGCCAGCATGAAGGGTGGGAAAGCTTTCTTT. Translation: CASMKGGKAFF.

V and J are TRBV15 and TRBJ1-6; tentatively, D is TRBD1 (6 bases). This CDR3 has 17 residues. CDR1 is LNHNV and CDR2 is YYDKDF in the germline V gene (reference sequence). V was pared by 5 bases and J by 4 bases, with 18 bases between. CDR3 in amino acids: CATSDPRGGGYNSPLHF. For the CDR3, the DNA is TGTGCCACCAGCGATCCCCGGGGAGGGGGGTATAATTCACCCCTCCACTTT.

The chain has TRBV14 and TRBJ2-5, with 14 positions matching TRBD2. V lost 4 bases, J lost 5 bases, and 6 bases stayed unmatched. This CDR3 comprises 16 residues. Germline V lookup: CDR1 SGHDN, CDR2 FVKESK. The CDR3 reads CASSPPGLAGAETQYF. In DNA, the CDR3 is TGTGCCAGCAGCCCACCGGGACTAGCGGGAGCCGAGACCCAGTACTTC.

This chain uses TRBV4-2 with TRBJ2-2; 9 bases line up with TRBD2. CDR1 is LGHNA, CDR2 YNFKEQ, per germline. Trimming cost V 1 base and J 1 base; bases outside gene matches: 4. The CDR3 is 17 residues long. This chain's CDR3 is CASSQVRGGENTGELFF. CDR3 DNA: TGTGCCAGCAGCCAAGTGCGCGGGGGGGAGAACACCGGGGAGCTGTTTTTT.

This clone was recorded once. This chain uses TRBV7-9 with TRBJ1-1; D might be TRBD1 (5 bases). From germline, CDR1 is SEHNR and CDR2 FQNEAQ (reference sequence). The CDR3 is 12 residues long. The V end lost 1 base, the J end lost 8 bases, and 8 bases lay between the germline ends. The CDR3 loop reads CASSLGGVEAFF. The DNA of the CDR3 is TGTGCCAGCAGCTTAGGGGGCGTAGAAGCTTTCTTT. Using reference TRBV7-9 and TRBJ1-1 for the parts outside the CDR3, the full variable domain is DTGVSQNPRHKITKRGQNVTFRCDPISEHNRLYWYRQTLGQGPEFLTYFQNEAQLEKSRLLSDRFSAERPKGSFSTLEIQRTEQGDSAMYLCASSLGGVEAFFGQGTRLTVV.

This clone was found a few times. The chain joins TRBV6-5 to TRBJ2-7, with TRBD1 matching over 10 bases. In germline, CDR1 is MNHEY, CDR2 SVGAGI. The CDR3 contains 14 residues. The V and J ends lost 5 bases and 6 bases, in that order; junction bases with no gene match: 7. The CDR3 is CASSKSGQGSEQYF. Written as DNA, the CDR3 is TGTGCCAGCAGTAAATCGGGACAGGGGTCCGAGCAGTACTTC.

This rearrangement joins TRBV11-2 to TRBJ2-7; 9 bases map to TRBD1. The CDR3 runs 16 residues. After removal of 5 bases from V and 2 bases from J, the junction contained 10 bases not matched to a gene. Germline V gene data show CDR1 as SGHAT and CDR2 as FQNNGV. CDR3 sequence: CASSPNRRQGAYEQYF. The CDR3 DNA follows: TGTGCCAGCAGCCCCAACAGGAGACAGGGGGCCTACGAGCAGTACTTC.

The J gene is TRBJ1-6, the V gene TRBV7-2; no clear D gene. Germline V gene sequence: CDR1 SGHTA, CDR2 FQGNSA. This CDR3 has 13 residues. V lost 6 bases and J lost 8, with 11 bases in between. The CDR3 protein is CASSSRRDSPLHF. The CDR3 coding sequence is TGTGCCAGCAGTAGCAGAAGGGATTCACCCCTCCACTTT.

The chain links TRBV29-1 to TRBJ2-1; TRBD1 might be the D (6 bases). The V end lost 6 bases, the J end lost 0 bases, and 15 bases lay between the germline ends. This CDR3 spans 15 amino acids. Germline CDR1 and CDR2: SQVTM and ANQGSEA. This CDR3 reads CSVVQTGLSYNEQFF. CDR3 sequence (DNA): TGCAGCGTCGTTCAGACAGGACTCTCCTACAATGAGCAGTTCTTC.

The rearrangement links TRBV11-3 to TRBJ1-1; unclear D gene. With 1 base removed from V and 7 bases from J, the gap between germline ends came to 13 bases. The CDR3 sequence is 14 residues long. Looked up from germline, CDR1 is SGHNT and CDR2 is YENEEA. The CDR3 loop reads CASSLGPSSGEAFF. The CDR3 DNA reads TGTGCCAGCAGCTTAGGTCCCAGTTCCGGTGAAGCTTTCTTT.

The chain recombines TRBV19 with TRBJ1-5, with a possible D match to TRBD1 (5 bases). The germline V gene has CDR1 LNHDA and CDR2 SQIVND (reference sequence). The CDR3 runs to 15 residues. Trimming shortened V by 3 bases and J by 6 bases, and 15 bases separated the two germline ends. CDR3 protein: CASSIPRVKGQPQHF. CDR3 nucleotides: TGTGCCAGTAGTATCCCCAGGGTGAAGGGTCAGCCCCAGCATTTT.

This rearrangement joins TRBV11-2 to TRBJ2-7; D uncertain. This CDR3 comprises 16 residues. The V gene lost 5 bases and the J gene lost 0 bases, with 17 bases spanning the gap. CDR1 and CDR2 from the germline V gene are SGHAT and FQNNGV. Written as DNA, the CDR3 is TGTGCCAGCAGCCTACACATACAGAGTAGCTCCTACGAGCAGTACTTC. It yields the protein CASSLHIQSSSYEQYF.

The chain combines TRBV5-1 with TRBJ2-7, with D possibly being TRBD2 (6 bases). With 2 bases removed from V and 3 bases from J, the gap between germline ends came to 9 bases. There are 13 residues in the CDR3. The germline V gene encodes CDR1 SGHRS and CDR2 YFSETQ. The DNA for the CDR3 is TGCGCCAGCAGCTTTCAGGGACTCTACGAGCAGTACTTC. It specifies CASSFQGLYEQYF.